This T cell receptor beta chain was documented in a study of blood T cell repertoires in COVID-19. For the study at large: Italy, Spain and the United States were the sources of the convalescent and acute COVID-19 samples. Sources were T cells, B-cell-depleted T cells, or PBMCs; the material itself was cDNA or gDNA.

Original data processing: Amplification of reference gene primers was used by the study to estimate nucleated cell counts. Method: immunoSEQ multiplex PCR; TCRdb's copy keeps in-frame clones and lacks some. V, J and clone size reflect that table, while D and trimming were determined from the DNA. The repertoire consists of around 130,000 clones, with about 85% occurring once and the leading ten covering roughly 10%. CDR3 length: 13 amino acids. Germline V gene data show CDR1 as SNHLY and CDR2 as FYNNEI. V shed 5 bases, J shed 10 bases, and the junction held 10 bases outside the gene matches. Specimen: peripheral blood. The V and J genes are TRBV2 and TRBJ2-7; 8 nucleotides align to TRBD1. This TCR was sampled from a man aged 40-55 years with active or convalescent COVID-19. The DNA for the CDR3 is TGTGCCAGCAGTCTTGAGACAGGGGTGGAACAGTACTTC. It translates to CASSLETGVEQYF. The full variable domain, rest sourced from reference TRBV2 and TRBJ2-7, is EPEVTQTPSHQVTQMGQEVILRCVPISNHLYFYWYRQILGQKVEFLVSFYNNEISEKSEIFDDQFSVERPDGSNFTLKIRSTKLEDSAMYFCASSLETGVEQYFGPGTRLTVT.